This TCR beta chain was documented in a study of blood T cell repertoires in COVID-19. Whole-study context: Italy, Spain and the United States were the sources of the convalescent and acute COVID-19 samples. T cells, B-cell-depleted T cells, or PBMCs provided the cDNA or gDNA that served as material.

Enrolment of Seattle patients took place during active infection, and they were followed longitudinally. In the original workflow: Reference gene primer amplification yielded estimated nucleated cell counts. Assay: immunoSEQ multiplex PCR; the TCRdb copy retains only in-frame clones and omits some. V and J calls and clone size follow that table, whereas D and trimming were derived from the DNA. The sample contains roughly 160,000 clones, approximately 87% of which appear only once. Germline loops: CDR1 GTSNPN, CDR2 SVGIG (reference sequence). This CDR3 has 14 amino acids. After removal of 2 bases from V and 5 bases from J, the junction contained 7 bases not matched to a gene.

Sequences were obtained from peripheral blood. The clonotype comes from a woman in her 70s with COVID-19, enrolled during active disease. V and J are TRBV30 and TRBJ1-1; the match to TRBD1 covers 8 bases. This CDR3 is CAWSPRQGWTEAFF. The CDR3 DNA reads TGTGCCTGGAGTCCCCGACAGGGGTGGACTGAAGCTTTCTTT.